Listed below are T cell receptor beta chains from one sample, sequenced in a study of blood T cell repertoires in COVID-19. This table comes from immunoSEQ multiplex PCR, and its TCRdb copy is limited to in-frame clones, with some not included. The repertoire holds about 670,000 clones, with around 89% as singletons. Material: peripheral blood. Receptor source: a young woman with acute or convalescent COVID-19. CDR3s include the opening cysteine and the closing phenylalanine or tryptophan. The D gene is left open where the match is weak. For some rows the clone size is stated as once, few or many, or as a class when expanded; others skip it.

-,TRBD1,TRBV7-9,15,TRBJ1-2,CASSASGTGLFGYTF,TGTGCCAGCAGCGCATCCGGGACAGGGCTCTTTGGCTACACCTTC
once,TRBD2,TRBV5-4,15,TRBJ2-5,CASSLVAGGQETQYF,TGTGCCAGCAGCTTGGTCGCGGGGGGCCAAGAGACCCAGTACTTC
-,-,TRBV19,15,TRBJ1-1,CASSIQQLRNTEAFF,TGTGCCAGTAGTATACAACAGCTTAGGAACACTGAAGCTTTCTTT
few,-,TRBV30,13,TRBJ1-5,CAWSTGANQPQHF,TGTGCCTGGTCGACAGGCGCTAATCAGCCCCAGCATTTT
-,-,TRBV5-6,14,TRBJ1-5,CASSLRQARGPQHF,TGTGCCAGCAGCTTAAGACAGGCCCGGGGGCCCCAGCATTTT
-,-,TRBV15,16,TRBJ2-1,CATSRDNLGGANEQFF,TGTGCCACCAGCAGAGATAATTTGGGGGGGGCCAATGAGCAGTTCTTC
once,-,TRBV30,12,TRBJ1-3,CATHKSGNTIYF,TGTGCCACTCATAAGTCTGGAAACACCATATATTTT
-,TRBD1,TRBV6-2/TRBV6-3,15,TRBJ2-7,CASSYVRGPTYEQYF,TGTGCCAGCAGTTACGTGAGGGGGCCGACCTACGAGCAGTACTTC
-,-,TRBV6-5,13,TRBJ1-2,CASGSRGLHGYTF,TGTGCCAGTGGGAGTCGGGGTCTTCATGGCTACACCTTC
few,-,TRBV6-5,14,TRBJ1-2,CASSFARQNGGYTF,TGTGCCAGCAGTTTCGCTAGACAGAATGGGGGCTACACCTTC
-,TRBD1,TRBV11-2,15,TRBJ1-2,CASSLGGTGGYGYTF,TGTGCCAGCAGCTTAGGGGGGACAGGGGGCTATGGCTACACCTTC
-,-,TRBV6-5,13,TRBJ2-5,CASPTEVGETQYF,TGTGCCAGCCCGACGGAGGTGGGGGAGACCCAGTACTTC
-,TRBD1,TRBV18,15,TRBJ1-4,CASSPSTGGSEKLFF,TGTGCCAGCTCACCCTCGACAGGGGGCAGTGAAAAACTGTTTTTT
-,-,TRBV5-5,13,TRBJ2-7,CASSLTSGTEQYF,TGTGCCAGCAGCTTGACCTCTGGGACAGAGCAGTACTTC
-,TRBD2,TRBV7-3,19,TRBJ2-1,CASSLSPRSAGGLYNEQFF,TGTGCCAGCAGCTTAAGCCCCCGCTCAGCGGGGGGCCTATACAATGAGCAGTTCTTC